This T cell receptor beta chain is from a study of immune characterization of retroperitoneal liposarcoma. CDR1 and CDR2 (germline): MNHNY, SVGAGI (reference sequence). The CDR3 extends over 15 amino acids. The junction had 6 bases not matched to a gene; V was cut back by 2 bases and J by 5 bases. From the PCR reads, TCRdb called clonotypes with MiXCR, one entry per CDR3 protein. The sample holds about 890 distinct CDR3 sequences, around a third seen once. The sample consisted of tumor tissue. The sequence was collected from a male donor with retroperitoneal liposarcoma. This chain links TRBV6-6 with TRBJ2-1; TRBD2 aligns across 7 bases. Here the CDR3 reads CASSYIGSGDNEQFF. For the CDR3, the DNA is TGTGCCAGCAGTTACATCGGGAGCGGGGACAATGAGCAGTTCTTC.